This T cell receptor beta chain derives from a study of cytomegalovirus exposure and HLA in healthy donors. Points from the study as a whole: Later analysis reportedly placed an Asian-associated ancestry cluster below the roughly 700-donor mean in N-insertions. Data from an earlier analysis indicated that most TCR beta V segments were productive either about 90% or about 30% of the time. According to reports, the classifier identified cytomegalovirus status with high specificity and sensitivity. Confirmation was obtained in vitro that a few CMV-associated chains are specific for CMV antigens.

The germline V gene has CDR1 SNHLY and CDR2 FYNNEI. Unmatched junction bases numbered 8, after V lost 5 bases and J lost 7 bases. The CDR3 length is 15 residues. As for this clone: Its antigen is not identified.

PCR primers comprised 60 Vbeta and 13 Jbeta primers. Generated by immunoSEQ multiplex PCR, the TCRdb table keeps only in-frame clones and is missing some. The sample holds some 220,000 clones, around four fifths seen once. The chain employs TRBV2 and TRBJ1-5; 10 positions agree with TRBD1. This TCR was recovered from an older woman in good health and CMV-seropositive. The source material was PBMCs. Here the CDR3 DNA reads TGTGCCAGCAGTCCGACAGGGGGCCGGCGGCAGCCCCAGCATTTT. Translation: CASSPTGGRRQPQHF.